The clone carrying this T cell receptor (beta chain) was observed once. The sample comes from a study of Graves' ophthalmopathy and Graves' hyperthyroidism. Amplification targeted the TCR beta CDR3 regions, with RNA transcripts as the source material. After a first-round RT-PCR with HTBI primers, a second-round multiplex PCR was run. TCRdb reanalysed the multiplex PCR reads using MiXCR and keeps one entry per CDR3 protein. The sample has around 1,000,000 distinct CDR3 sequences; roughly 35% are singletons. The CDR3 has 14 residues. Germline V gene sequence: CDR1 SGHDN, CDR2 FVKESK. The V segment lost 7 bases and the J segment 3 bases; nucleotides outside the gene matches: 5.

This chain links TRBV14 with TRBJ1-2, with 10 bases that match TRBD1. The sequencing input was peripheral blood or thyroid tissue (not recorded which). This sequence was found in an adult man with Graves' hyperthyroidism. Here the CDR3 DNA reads TGTGCCAGCACGAGGACAGGGGGGGACTATGGCTACACCTTC. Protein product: CASTRTGGDYGYTF.